The sequence of this TCR beta chain was determined in a study of Graves' ophthalmopathy and Graves' hyperthyroidism. Trimming cost V 4 bases and J 10 bases, with 14 bases left between them. CDR3 size: 14 residues. Germline V gene sequence: CDR1 MDHEN, CDR2 SYDVKM. The study amplified TCR beta CDR3 regions using RNA transcripts. Following a first-round RT-PCR that used HTBI primers, a second-round multiplex PCR was carried out. TCRdb re-called the multiplex PCR reads through MiXCR, storing one row per CDR3 protein. The sample comprises 300,000 to 400,000 distinct CDR3 sequences, roughly 15% of which are singletons, and about 12% rests with the top ten. Many counts were recorded for this clonotype.

This clonotype was obtained from an adult man with Graves' ophthalmopathy. The rearrangement joins TRBV28 to TRBJ1-6, with a possible D match to TRBD1 (5 bases). The sample was peripheral blood. CDR3 sequence: CASSSGQGGSPLHF. The DNA of the CDR3 is TGTGCCAGCAGTTCAGGGCAGGGTGGCTCACCCCTCCACTTT. Complete variable domain (other parts from reference TRBV28 and TRBJ1-6): DVKVTQSSRYLVKRTGEKVFLECVQDMDHENMFWYRQDPGLGLRLIYFSYDVKMKEKGDIPEGYSVSREKKERFSLILESASTNQTSMYLCASSSGQGGSPLHFGNGTRLTVT.